This T cell receptor (beta chain) appears in the sequencing data of a study of T-cell reconstitution after alpha-beta-depleted transplantation in children. The J segment lost 4 bases and the V segment lost 8 bases, leaving 11 bases of the junction unmatched. Germline values: CDR1 MNHNS, CDR2 SASEGT. The CDR3 is 15 amino acids. This clonotype was recorded a few times. Unique molecular identifiers were used in preparing the TCRbeta library. TCRdb re-analysed the PCR reads in MiXCR, keeping a single row per CDR3 protein. The data contain about 410,000 distinct CDR3 sequences, roughly 20% of them singletons.

The rearrangement joins TRBV6-1 to TRBJ2-3; TRBD1 agrees at 8 bases. This clonotype was sampled from a human donor who donated a stem cell graft to a child with acute myeloid leukemia. The sample here was PBMCs from the stem cell graft donor, taken from the stem cell graft. CDR3 bases: TGTGCCAGCCGTCGCCCGGGACAGGTCCCAGATACGCAGTATTTT. This sequence encodes CASRRPGQVPDTQYF.